This TCR beta chain originates from a study of spatial heterogeneity in lung cancer. Whole-study findings and limits: Expanded intratumoral alpha and beta TCR counts tracked tumor mutation counts.

This clonotype was detected many times. The target antigen is unknown. Documented time point: sample taken at primary tumor resection. TCRdb redid the calling of the 5' RACE reads with MiXCR, one entry per CDR3 protein. In the table there are about 100,000 distinct CDR3 sequences, approximately 4.4% of which are singletons. The clonotype was recovered from a male donor with early-stage non-small cell lung cancer. The sequences come from lung tumor tissue, collected at surgery.

Here the CDR3 reads CASSQGRLDGTGSYNEQFF. DNA for the CDR3: TGCGCCAGCAGCCAAGGGAGGCTAGACGGGACAGGGTCCTACAATGAGCAGTTCTTC. V gene TRBV4-1 combines with J gene TRBJ2-1, with 9 bases aligning to TRBD1. This CDR3 comprises 19 residues. V was clipped by 1 base and J by 1 base; unmatched bases: 11. The germline V gene has CDR1 MGHRA and CDR2 YSYEKL.